The 2 T cell receptor beta chains listed next were all sequenced from one sample in a study of CD8+CD57+ T cells in acquired aplastic anemia. CD8+CD57+ cell expansion, shown by flow cytometry, had occurred in the patients selected for sequencing. The TCR beta profiling, which covered VDJ combination and CDR3 sequence, was carried out using genomic DNA as the template. TCRdb used MiXCR to reprocess the reads, holding one entry per CDR3 protein. The profile shows about 200,000 distinct CDR3 sequences, over 40% of them singletons. The sequenced material came from sorted CD4+, CD8+, or CD8+CD57+ T cells (not recorded which) from PBMCs. The source of these receptors is a human donor with aplastic anemia.

This clonotype turned up a few times. This chain joins TRBV11-1 and TRBJ1-5, with TRBD1 identical over 7 bases. CDR1 is SGHAT and CDR2 is FQDESV in the germline V gene (reference sequence). V shed 3 bases, J shed 2 bases, and the junction held 13 bases outside the gene matches. The CDR3 is made up of 18 amino acids. This CDR3 is CASSLYSRGTWGNQPQHF. The DNA of the CDR3 is TGTGCCAGCAGCTTGTACAGCAGGGGGACCTGGGGCAATCAGCCCCAGCATTTT.

The DNA of the CDR3 is TGTGCCAGCAGTGAAAATCCTTCGACAGGACCAAATGAAAAACTGTTTTTT. This codes for CASSENPSTGPNEKLFF. This sequence joins TRBV25-1 and TRBJ1-4, with D perhaps matching TRBD1 (6 bases). Germline V gene data show CDR1 as MGHDK and CDR2 as SYGVNS. V was cut by 2 bases and J by 5 bases, with 18 bases left in between. The CDR3 length is 17 residues.